Each of the 5 T cell receptor beta chains below was sequenced from the same sample in a study of cytotoxic CD8 clonotypes in ibrutinib-treated CLL. Sequencing used immunoSEQ multiplex PCR; TCRdb keeps in-frame clones, though not all of them. The sample shows some 140,000 clones, 75% to 95% of them seen only once. This specimen was PBMCs, taken after 12 months of ibrutinib treatment. The source is a human donor with chronic lymphocytic leukemia.

This chain uses TRBV19 with TRBJ1-4, with unresolved D. Germline V gene lookup returns CDR1 LNHDA and CDR2 SQIVND (reference sequence). The CDR3 contains 13 residues. Trimming removed 2 bases at V and 7 bases at J, with 8 bases between. The CDR3 spells CASSISYGEKLFF. The CDR3 region has the DNA TGTGCCAGTAGTATAAGTTACGGTGAAAAACTGTTTTTT.

The rearrangement uses TRBV10-3 and TRBJ1-3; D gene uncertain. Germline assignment: CDR1 ENHRY and CDR2 SYGVKD. Trimming pared 10 bases from V and 4 bases from J, leaving 14 bases between. The CDR3 consists of 13 residues. The CDR3 DNA sequence: TGTGCCAGTACGGGTCACGGGGGAAACACCATATATTTT. Translation: CASTGHGGNTIYF.

This clone was detected only once. The chain recombines TRBV5-4 with TRBJ2-7, with a possible D match to TRBD2 (5 bases). Trimming shortened V by 1 base and J by 3 bases, and 11 bases separated the two germline ends. The CDR3 totals 14 residues. The germline V gene encodes CDR1 SGHNT and CDR2 YYREEE (reference sequence). The CDR3 DNA is TGTGCCAGCAGCTTGAGCGGACGACGCTACGAGCAGTACTTC. Translating it yields CASSLSGRRYEQYF. Full variable domain (outside the CDR3, taken from reference TRBV5-4 and TRBJ2-7): ETGVTQSPTHLIKTRGQQVTLRCSSQSGHNTVSWYQQALGQGPQFIFQYYREEENGRGNFPPRFSGLQFPNYSSELNVNALELDDSALYLCASSLSGRRYEQYFGPGTRLTVT.

The chain carries TRBV27 and TRBJ1-1; TRBD1 agrees at 9 bases. The length of the CDR3 is 15 residues. V trimming: 2 bases; J trimming: 4 bases; junction bases outside the gene matches: 5. In germline, CDR1 is MNHEY, CDR2 SMNVEV (reference sequence). CDR3 residues: CASSLLQGAGTEAFF. CDR3 bases: TGTGCCAGCAGTTTACTACAGGGGGCCGGCACTGAAGCTTTCTTT.

The chain recombines TRBV11-2 with TRBJ1-4; TRBD1 aligns across 8 bases. CDR3 length equals 14 residues. Germline CDR1 is SGHAT and CDR2 is FQNNGV. V gave up 3 bases and J gave up 6 bases; unmatched junction bases: 3. The CDR3 bases are TGTGCCAGCAGCTTCGGACAGGGAGATGAAAAACTGTTTTTT. It encodes CASSFGQGDEKLFF.